Below, one T cell receptor beta chain is given with its context. Its binding antigen is unknown. The CDR3 starts with the cysteine, ends with the phenylalanine, and has 12 residues. Nucleotide data are not available. In the germline V gene, CDR1 corresponds to SQVTM and CDR2 to ANQGSEA. The data stem from a study of CXCR3-negative and CXCR3-positive naive CD8 T cells (dated by TCRdb to between 2019 and 2020). Some background on the complete study: Around 140 million TRB reads were obtained in total, roughly 1.5 +/- 0.3 million reads per library. Diversity and physicochemical repertoire analyses covered about a dozen donors pooled from two independent experiments. TRBV-TRBJ cluster analysis included naive subsets from several donors and memory cells from 3 donors. General study outcomes and caveats: CXCR3 expression partially decreased after cryopreservation, so most assays used freshly isolated PBMCs. Comparably high repertoire diversity was found in both naive subsets, whereas much lower repertoire diversity was found in memory CD8+ T cells. TRB CDR3s from CXCR3-positive naive cells showed higher hydrophobicity (lower Kidera factor 4), lower energy, and higher strength and volume indices than CXCR3-negative naive cells. Because surface CD5, which is linked to self-reactivity in mice, was comparable between the naive subsets, TCR interaction strength was also inferred from TRB CDR3 physicochemical properties. Within the same donor, TRBV-TRBJ usage looked similar between naive CXCR3-negative and CXCR3-positive cells, but memory cells had distinct patterns.

For sequencing, a NextSeq 550 was employed. The Human TCR Profiling Kit (MiLaboratory) was used to make UMI-labeled 5' RACE TRB cDNA libraries. cDNA synthesis used the entire amount of extracted RNA, and PCR amplification then used the entire amount of cDNA produced. Libraries were prepared in parallel with an identical number of PCR cycles. The paper's data handling went like this. With a requirement of at least two reads per UMI, MIGEC and MiXCR extracted about 50,000 +/- 10,000 unique UMI-labeled TRB cDNA molecules per library. On average, around 40,000 +/- 10,000 functional in-frame TRB CDR3 nucleotide clonotypes lacking stop codons were found per library. Diversity metrics, including normalized Shannon-Wiener and Chao1, were computed in VDJtools after downsampling to 5000 UMI-labeled TRB molecules per sample. For the central five CDR3 residues, VDJtools calculated physicochemical properties weighted by clonotype size, namely interaction energy, strength, volume and Kidera factor 4. The reads underwent TCRdb reprocessing, giving one record for each CDR3 protein sequence and no DNA. TCRdb, not the authors, supplied the V and J calls. The sample's records list over 45,000 distinct CDR3 sequences. Approximately 0.4% of the sample goes to the ten largest clones.

Each CD8+ T cell subset was flow-sorted in triplicate, and approximately 280,000 cells per subset were placed directly into RLT lysis buffer. To keep memory contaminants out, a stringent definition of naive CD8+ T cells was applied: CD45RO-CCR7+CD27+CD95-. Peripheral blood mononuclear cells were isolated from buffy coats using standard density gradient centrifugation. A FACSAria III was used to flow-sort naive CD8+ T cells into CXCR3-negative and CXCR3-positive populations. Total RNA was extracted from sorted cells with an RNeasy Mini Kit. In this chain, TRBV29-1 is recombined with TRBJ1-1. This TCR came from a human donor in good health. Some clones in this sample may be carry-over from other donors' samples. The sequenced material came from naive CXCR3- CD8+ T cells from blood. This specimen's cell subset or site label, interpreted: CD45RO-CCR7+CD27+CD95- naive CD8+ T cells lacking CXCR3 (TNR3-). The CDR3 protein sequence reads: CSVQGGETEAFF.